This entry features one T cell receptor (beta chain) sequence. This specimen comes from a study of blood T cell repertoires in COVID-19. As handled by the study authors: Amplification from reference gene primers served as the basis for estimated nucleated cell counts. Sequencing was performed with immunoSEQ multiplex PCR; in TCRdb, only in-frame clones are kept and a portion is missing. V and J calls and clone size are copied from that table; D and trimming were computed from the DNA. Of around 140,000 clones in the sample, approximately 90% were seen once. Germline V gene data show CDR1 as SGHRS and CDR2 as YFSETQ. V gave up 4 bases and J gave up 4 bases; unmatched junction bases: 8. The CDR3 runs to 15 residues. Seattle-derived patients entered the study during active infection and were followed longitudinally.

The sequenced material came from peripheral blood. The source is a man between 60 and 70 years old with COVID-19, enrolled during active disease. The gene calls are TRBV5-1 and TRBJ1-1; 9 positions agree with TRBD1. The CDR3 DNA reads TGCGCCAGCAGCAAAACCGGGACAGGGACCACTGAAGCTTTCTTT. This translates into CASSKTGTGTTEAFF.